The 23 T cell receptor beta chains below come from one sample, sequenced in a study of shared clonotypes between healthy human individuals. The table came from immunoSEQ multiplex PCR; TCRdb's copy has only in-frame clones and leaves some out. The table includes roughly 680,000 clones, 72% detected once. What was sequenced was memory CD4+ T cells sorted from blood. Indicated subset: CD45RA-negative fraction. These receptors all stem from a young woman in good health.

The gene calls are TRBV4-2 and TRBJ2-1, with D unclear. Trimming removed 0 bases at V and 6 bases at J, with 9 bases between. The CDR3 has 14 amino acids. The V gene's germline CDR1 is LGHNA and CDR2 YNFKEQ. The CDR3 bases are TGTGCCAGCAGCCAAGATAGATTTCCCAATGAGCAGTTCTTC. As protein: CASSQDRFPNEQFF.

The J gene is TRBJ2-5, the V gene TRBV25-1; D possibly corresponds to TRBD2 (5 bases). The CDR3 is 14 residues long. CDR1 and CDR2 from the germline V gene are MGHDK and SYGVNS. Trimming removed 3 bases from V and 2 bases from J, with 10 bases in between. The CDR3 nucleotides read TGTGCCAGCAGTGATCCCGGACTGCAAGAGACCCAGTACTTC. Protein product: CASSDPGLQETQYF.

The genes are TRBV10-1 and TRBJ2-2; D unresolved. The germline V gene has CDR1 WNHNN and CDR2 SYGVQD (reference sequence). The CDR3 extends over 16 amino acids. V lost 4 bases and J 0 bases, leaving 12 bases between the germline ends. The CDR3 reads CASSAQLHANTGELFF. The CDR3 DNA sequence: TGCGCCAGCAGTGCACAACTGCACGCGAACACCGGGGAGCTGTTTTTT.

The rearrangement uses TRBV5-1 and TRBJ2-7, with D unclear. V lost 0 bases, J lost 3 bases, and 10 bases lay in between. The CDR3 is 14 residues long. The germline gives CDR1 SGHRS, CDR2 YFSETQ. DNA for the CDR3: TGCGCCAGCAGCTTGGCCGGGCTTATCTACGAGCAGTACTTC. Amino acids: CASSLAGLIYEQYF.

The chain is built from TRBV5-1 and TRBJ2-2; a possible D gene is TRBD1 (6 bases). This CDR3 comprises 16 residues. The germline CDR1 and CDR2 sequences are SGHRS and YFSETQ. Trimming removed 1 base at V and 5 bases at J, with 15 bases between. The CDR3 DNA is TGCGCCAGCAGCTTGACTTGGGGGCAGGGAACCGGGGAGCTGTTTTTT. Encoded protein: CASSLTWGQGTGELFF.

V usage is TRBV2 and J usage is TRBJ2-3, with 9 nucleotides matching TRBD1. This CDR3 is built from 18 residues. Germline CDR1 reads SNHLY; CDR2 reads FYNNEI. V trimming: 6 bases; J trimming: 0 bases; junction bases outside the gene matches: 13. DNA for the CDR3: TGTGCCAGCAGCGCCGGGACAGGGTACCTACTTAGCACAGATACGCAGTATTTT. Translated: CASSAGTGYLLSTDTQYF.

With regard to this clone: Distinct nucleotide sequences in the sample also encode this CDR3. The chain recombines TRBV11-2 with TRBJ2-1; 9 nucleotides align to TRBD1. Trimming removed 4 bases from V and 4 bases from J; junction bases left unmatched: 2. CDR3 size: 14 residues. Germline V lookup: CDR1 SGHAT, CDR2 FQNNGV. CDR3 in amino acids: CASSSGQGYNEQFF. CDR3 in DNA: TGTGCCAGCAGCTCGGGACAGGGATACAATGAGCAGTTCTTC.

The V call is TRBV29-1, the J call TRBJ2-1; 7 bases align to TRBD2. Germline V CDR1 and CDR2: SQVTM, ANQGSEA. The CDR3 runs to 13 residues. Trimming cost V 3 bases and J 7 bases; bases outside gene matches: 6. The CDR3 protein is CSVERREGNEQFF. As DNA, the CDR3 is TGCAGCGTTGAGCGCAGGGAGGGGAATGAGCAGTTCTTC.

This clone was seen a few times. This chain joins TRBV5-4 and TRBJ2-1, with 7 bases identical to TRBD2. The CDR3 covers 14 residues. Germline-derived CDR1 and CDR2 are SGHNT and YYREEE (reference sequence). V lost 3 bases to trimming and J lost 5 bases; unmatched junction nucleotides: 5. CDR3 DNA: TGTGCCAGCAGCTCCTTGGGAGGGAACAATGAGCAGTTCTTC. Protein product: CASSSLGGNNEQFF.

V usage is TRBV5-1 and J usage is TRBJ1-1, with D unresolved. The V gene lost 1 base and the J gene lost 3 bases, with 7 bases spanning the gap. The CDR3 totals 13 residues. Per germline, CDR1 SGHRS and CDR2 YFSETQ. As DNA, the CDR3 is TGCGCCAGCAGCTTGTGGGGTGACACTGAAGCTTTCTTT. It encodes CASSLWGDTEAFF.

Written as DNA, the CDR3 is TGTGCCAGCAGCACTGGACAGGGACGGTGGACTGGGTCCCACGAGCAGTACTTC. Its protein product is CASSTGQGRWTGSHEQYF. This sequence joins TRBV5-6 and TRBJ2-7; 8 positions match TRBD1. The CDR3 loop spans 18 amino acids. CDR1 is SGHDT, CDR2 YYEEEE, per germline. V lost 4 bases and J lost 5; bases outside the gene matches: 20.

Of note for this clone: It may be a read error: a sequence one base away is much more abundant. The gene calls are TRBV11-2 and TRBJ2-7; a weak D match, TRBD1 (6 bases). The CDR3 runs to 11 residues. V lost 9 bases, J lost 2 bases, and 8 bases lay in between. Germline CDR1 and CDR2: SGHAT and FQNNGV. The CDR3: CARDSTYEQYF. The CDR3 nucleotides are TGTGCCAGGGACAGCACCTACGAGCAGTACTTC. Using reference TRBV11-2 and TRBJ2-7 for the parts outside the CDR3, the full variable domain is EAGVAQSPRYKIIEKRQSVAFWCNPISGHATLYWYQQILGQGPKLLIQFQNNGVVDDSQLPKDRFSAERLKGVDSTLKIQPAKLEDSAVYLCARDSTYEQYFGPGTRLTVT.

The chain employs TRBV15 and TRBJ2-3; 7 bases are shared with TRBD1. The V gene's germline CDR1 is LNHNV and CDR2 YYDKDF (reference sequence). This CDR3 has 14 amino acids. V lost 6 bases to trimming and J lost 0 bases; unmatched junction nucleotides: 3. The CDR3 loop is CATRGTASTDTQYF. In DNA, the CDR3 is TGTGCCACCAGAGGGACAGCTAGCACAGATACGCAGTATTTT.

The chain uses TRBV7-7 and TRBJ2-7, with D unclear. CDR3 length equals 15 residues. The germline gives CDR1 SSHAT, CDR2 FNYEAQ (reference sequence). Trimming left V 1 base short and J 1 base short, with 11 bases between. This CDR3 reads CASSLGPQSSYEQYF. The CDR3 DNA is TGTGCCAGCAGCTTAGGCCCTCAGAGTTCCTACGAGCAGTACTTC.

This chain links TRBV7-9 with TRBJ2-7, with D possibly TRBD2 on 6 matching bases. The CDR3 length is 16 residues. Trimming took off 5 bases at V and 3 bases at J, with 20 bases between the two ends. Germline V CDR1 and CDR2: SEHNR, FQNEAQ (reference sequence). The CDR3 region is CASSKGSWGDLYEQYF. CDR3 DNA: TGTGCCAGCAGCAAAGGGTCCTGGGGGGACCTCTACGAGCAGTACTTC.

V and J are TRBV11-2 and TRBJ2-1; 8 bases match TRBD2. The CDR3 is 15 residues long. J lost 5 bases, V lost 1 base, and 4 bases had no gene match. Germline CDR1 and CDR2: SGHAT and FQNNGV. CDR3 DNA sequence: TGTGCCAGCAGCTTAGTTATTAGCGGGAACAATGAGCAGTTCTTC. Protein: CASSLVISGNNEQFF.

This sequence joins TRBV11-2 and TRBJ1-2; perhaps TRBD1 as D (6 bases). The V gene's germline CDR1 is SGHAT and CDR2 FQNNGV. V gave up 0 bases and J gave up 1 base, with 15 bases separating them. This CDR3 has 17 amino acids. The CDR3 coding sequence is TGTGCCAGCAGCTTAGACAATGGACAGTTAAATAACTATGGCTACACCTTC. Translation: CASSLDNGQLNNYGYTF.

The chain combines TRBV10-1 with TRBJ1-2; 7 bases are a match to TRBD1. CDR1 is WNHNN, CDR2 SYGVQD, per germline (reference sequence). V dropped 5 bases and J dropped 0; count of bases not matched to a gene: 6. The CDR3 extends over 15 amino acids. The chain's CDR3 is CASSRQGEPNYGYTF. The CDR3 bases are TGCGCCAGCAGTAGACAGGGCGAACCTAACTATGGCTACACCTTC.

This sequence joins TRBV6-1 and TRBJ1-3; 7 bases map to TRBD1. The trim removed 4 bases at V and 4 bases at J, leaving 10 bases unmatched. CDR1 is MNHNS and CDR2 is SASEGT in the germline V gene. The CDR3 totals 16 residues. CDR3: CASSGTGAASGNTIYF. CDR3 nucleotide sequence: TGTGCCAGCAGTGGGACAGGAGCAGCGTCAGGAAACACCATATATTTT.

To note about this clone: The junction does not match germline at one end; this may be a read error. The chain links TRBV6-1 to TRBJ2-7, with 10 positions matching TRBD1. The CDR3 has 16 residues. Germline CDR1 MNHNS, CDR2 SASEGT. CDR3 in amino acids: CAISDPGQGSSYEQYF. DNA of the CDR3: TGTGCCATCAGTGACCCGGGACAGGGGTCCTCCTACGAGCAGTACTTC.

The chain couples TRBV7-2 to TRBJ2-1, with TRBD2 matching over 9 bases. In germline, CDR1 is SGHTA, CDR2 FQGNSA. CDR3 length: 16 residues. V was clipped by 5 bases and J by 2 bases; unmatched bases: 7. This CDR3 reads CASSPSSGTAYNEQFF. CDR3 nucleotides: TGTGCCAGCAGCCCCTCTAGCGGGACCGCCTACAATGAGCAGTTCTTC.

The V call is TRBV5-1, the J call TRBJ2-7; D might be TRBD1 (6 bases). Germline values: CDR1 SGHRS, CDR2 YFSETQ. CDR3 length equals 14 residues. Trimming shortened V by 4 bases and J by 3 bases, and 14 bases separated the two germline ends. CDR3 nucleotide sequence: TGCGCCAGCAGCCCCTCTGGACAGAACTACGAGCAGTACTTC. It translates to CASSPSGQNYEQYF.

The rearrangement joins TRBV5-1 to TRBJ1-1; no clear D gene. Trimming left V 2 bases short and J 0 bases short, with 11 bases between. The length of the CDR3 is 15 residues. In germline, CDR1 is SGHRS, CDR2 YFSETQ. The CDR3 is CASSFFGQLNTEAFF. As DNA, the CDR3 is TGCGCCAGCAGCTTTTTCGGGCAGCTGAACACTGAAGCTTTCTTT.